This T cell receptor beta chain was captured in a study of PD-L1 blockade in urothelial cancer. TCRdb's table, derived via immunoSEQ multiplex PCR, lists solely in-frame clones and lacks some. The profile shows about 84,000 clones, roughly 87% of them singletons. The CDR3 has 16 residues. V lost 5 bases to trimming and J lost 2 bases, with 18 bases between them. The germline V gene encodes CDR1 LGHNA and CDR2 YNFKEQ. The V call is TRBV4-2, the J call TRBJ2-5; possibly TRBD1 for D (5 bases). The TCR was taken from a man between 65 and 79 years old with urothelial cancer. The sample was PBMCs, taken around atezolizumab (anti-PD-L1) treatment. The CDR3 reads CASSANPDSTQETQYF. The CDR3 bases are TGTGCCAGCAGCGCTAATCCTGACAGCACTCAAGAGACCCAGTACTTC.